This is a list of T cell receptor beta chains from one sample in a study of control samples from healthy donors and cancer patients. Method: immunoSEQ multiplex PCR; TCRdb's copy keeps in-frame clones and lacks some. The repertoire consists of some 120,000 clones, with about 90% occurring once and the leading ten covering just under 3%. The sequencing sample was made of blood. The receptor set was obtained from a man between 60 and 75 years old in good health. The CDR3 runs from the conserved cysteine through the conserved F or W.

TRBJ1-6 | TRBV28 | CASSLSGGMSPLHF
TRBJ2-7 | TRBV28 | CASSFLPYEQYF
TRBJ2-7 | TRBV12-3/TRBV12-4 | CASSPRDEQYF
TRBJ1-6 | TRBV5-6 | CASSSPAGSNSPLHF
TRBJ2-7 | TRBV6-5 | CASSYSGGRDYEQYF
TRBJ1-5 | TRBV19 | CASSNFEGRSQPQHF
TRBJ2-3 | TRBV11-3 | CASSSSEQLDTQYF
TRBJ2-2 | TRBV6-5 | CASSYNTGELFF
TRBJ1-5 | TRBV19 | CAIGWSSNQPQHF
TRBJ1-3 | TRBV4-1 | CASSQDWGGGVGSGNTIYF
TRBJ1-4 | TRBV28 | CASSLDPGQGGEKLFF
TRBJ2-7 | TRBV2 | CATQRDFGEQYF
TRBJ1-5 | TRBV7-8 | CASSLDRRAQPQHF
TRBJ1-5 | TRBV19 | CASSILRDQPQHF
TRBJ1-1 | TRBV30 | CAWSLGTVDTEAFF
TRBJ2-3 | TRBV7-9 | CASSGPRARTDTQYF
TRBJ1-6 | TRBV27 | CASRQGNSPLHF
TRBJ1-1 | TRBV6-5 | CASTTGTVRTEAFF
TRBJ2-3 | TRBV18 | CASSAWGASTDTQYF
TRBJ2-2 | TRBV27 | CASSWGGGLNTGELFF
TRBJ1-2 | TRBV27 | CASRHTEQGALGGYTF
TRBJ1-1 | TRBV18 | CASSTGMNTEAFF
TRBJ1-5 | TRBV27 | CASRREGGLGNQPQHF
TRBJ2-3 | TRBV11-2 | CASSLLGGDSDTQYF
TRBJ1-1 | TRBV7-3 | CASSPAGGVTEAFF
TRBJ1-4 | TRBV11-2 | CASSLGQGNEKLFF
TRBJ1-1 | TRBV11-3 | CASSLSGGKAFF
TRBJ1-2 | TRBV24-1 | CATSDIYGYTF
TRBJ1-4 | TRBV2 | CASNGDRGGEKLFF
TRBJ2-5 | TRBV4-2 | CASSQLGVAGQQETQYF
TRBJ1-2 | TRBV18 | CASSPEEEPYTF
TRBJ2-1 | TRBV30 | CAGSDGQGAYNEQFF
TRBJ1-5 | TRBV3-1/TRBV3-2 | CASSQDSGGQPQHF
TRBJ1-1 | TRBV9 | CASSVTSNTEAFF
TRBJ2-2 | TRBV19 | CASKSSGGDTGELFF
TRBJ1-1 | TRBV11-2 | CASSSRTGGHTEAFF
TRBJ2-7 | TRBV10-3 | CAISGSYEQYF
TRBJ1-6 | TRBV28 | CASSGDRFSYNSPLHF
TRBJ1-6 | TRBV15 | CATSRDGLGSPLHF
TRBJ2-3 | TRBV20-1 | CSASLDFTQYF
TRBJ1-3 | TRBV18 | CASSLPTGGSSGNTIYF
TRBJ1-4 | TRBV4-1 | CASSQVEGAEKLFF
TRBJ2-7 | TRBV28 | CASETGPSYEQYF
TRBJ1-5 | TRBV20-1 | CSASYGTGDGPQHF
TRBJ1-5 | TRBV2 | CASREREGINQPQHF
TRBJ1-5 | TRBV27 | CASKGVGNQPQHF
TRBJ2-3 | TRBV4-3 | CASSPGRSTDTQYF
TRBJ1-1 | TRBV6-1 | CASSDKDEAFF
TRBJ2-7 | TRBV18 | CASSPPGSPLGEQYF
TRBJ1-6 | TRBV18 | CASSPQGGTYNSPLHF
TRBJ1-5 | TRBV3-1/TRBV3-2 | CASSQGGISNQPQHF
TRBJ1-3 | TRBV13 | CASSLGRYSGNTIYF
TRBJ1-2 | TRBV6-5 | CASSYDGAYGYTF
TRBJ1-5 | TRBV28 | CASSLSGGQGYQPQHF
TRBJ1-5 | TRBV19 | CASSDNGHRGVYQPQHF
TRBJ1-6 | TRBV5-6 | CASSRDRDRGNSPLHF